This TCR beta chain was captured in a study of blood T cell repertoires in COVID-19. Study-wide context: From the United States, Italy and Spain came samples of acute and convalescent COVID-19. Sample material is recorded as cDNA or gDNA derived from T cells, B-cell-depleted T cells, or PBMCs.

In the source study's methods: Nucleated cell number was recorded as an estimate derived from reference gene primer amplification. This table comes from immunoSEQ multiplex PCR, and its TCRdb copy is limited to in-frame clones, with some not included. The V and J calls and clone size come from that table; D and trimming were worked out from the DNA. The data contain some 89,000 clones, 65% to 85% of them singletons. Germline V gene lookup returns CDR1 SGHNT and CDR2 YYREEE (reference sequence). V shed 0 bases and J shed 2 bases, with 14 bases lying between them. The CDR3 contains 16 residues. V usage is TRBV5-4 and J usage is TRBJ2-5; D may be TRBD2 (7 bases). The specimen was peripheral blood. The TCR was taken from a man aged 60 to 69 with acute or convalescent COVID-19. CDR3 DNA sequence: TGTGCCAGCAGCTTGGTTGTGGGAGGGGGGCAAGAGACCCAGTACTTC. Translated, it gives CASSLVVGGGQETQYF.